Below are 30 T cell receptor beta chains sequenced from a single sample in a study of breast tumors, draining lymph nodes, adjacent tissues. TCRdb fed the multiplex PCR reads into MiXCR, producing one record per CDR3 protein. The table lists approximately 22,000 distinct CDR3 sequences, around 50% of them singletons. Sequencing was performed on breast tumor tissue. All receptors come from a female donor with breast cancer. Some clones in this sample may be carry-over from other donors' samples.

As regards this clonotype: One end of the junction does not line up with germline, which may come from a read error. The V gene is TRBV5-4, the J gene TRBJ2-2; TRBD2 matches at 8 bases. The CDR3 totals 18 residues. Germline V gene sequence: CDR1 SGHNT, CDR2 YYREEE (reference sequence). In DNA, the CDR3 is TGTGCCAACAGCCCCGGAGGGCAGCGGGAGCTTGGGGGCGGGGAGCTGCTTTTT. Encoded protein: CANSPGGQRELGGGELLF.

This clonotype was recorded at least ten times. The chain couples TRBV4-2 to TRBJ1-1; D perhaps matches TRBD1 (6 bases). The CDR3 runs 17 residues. The V and J ends lost 0 bases and 0 bases respectively, with 14 bases between them. The germline CDR1 and CDR2 sequences are LGHNA and YNFKEQ. The CDR3 here is CASSQDKGQGMNTEAFF. CDR3 in DNA: TGTGCCAGCAGCCAAGATAAAGGGCAGGGGATGAACACTGAAGCTTTCTTT.

This sequence joins TRBV20-1 and TRBJ1-6; D uncertain. Germline loops: CDR1 DFQATT, CDR2 SNEGSKA (reference sequence). CDR3 length equals 14 residues. V shed 3 bases and J shed 6 bases, with 12 bases lying between them. DNA for the CDR3: TGCAGTGCTAGCGACGGAGCGCTTAATTCACCCCTCCACTTT. Translation gives CSASDGALNSPLHF.

This clonotype was observed many times. V gene TRBV9 combines with J gene TRBJ2-1; D possibly corresponds to TRBD2 (7 bases). The CDR3 totals 13 residues. V dropped 6 bases and J dropped 8 bases, with 15 bases sitting between them. Germline V gives CDR1 SGDLS, CDR2 YYNGEE. CDR3 nucleotide sequence: TGTGCCAGCACTAGGTGGGGGGGCGATGAGCAGTTCTTC. Amino acids: CASTRWGGDEQFF.

The chain uses TRBV2 and TRBJ1-3; D is ambiguous. Germline CDR1 SNHLY, CDR2 FYNNEI. The CDR3 contains 13 residues. V shed 7 bases and J shed 4 bases, with 11 bases lying between them. CDR3 residues: CASNRLAGNTIYF. The CDR3 bases are TGTGCCAGCAACCGACTCGCCGGAAACACCATATATTTT.

This clonotype came up once. J is TRBJ1-6 and V is TRBV7-9, with 7 bases fitting TRBD1. Unmatched junction bases numbered 3, after V lost 5 bases and J lost 5 bases. The germline gives CDR1 SEHNR, CDR2 FQNEAQ (reference sequence). CDR3 length equals 14 residues. This CDR3 reads CASSQTGNNSPLHF. The CDR3 nucleotides read TGTGCCAGCAGCCAGACAGGGAATAATTCACCCCTCCACTTT.

This clonotype was detected ten times or more. The chain is built from TRBV18 and TRBJ1-6; D remains unclear. In germline, CDR1 is KGHSH, CDR2 LQKENI. The V and J ends lost 6 bases and 8 bases respectively, with 17 bases between them. The CDR3 sequence is 15 residues long. In nucleotides, the CDR3 is TGTGCCAGCTCCCCCAACAGCCCAGGTCATTCACCCCTCCACTTT. This encodes CASSPNSPGHSPLHF. The full variable domain, rest sourced from reference TRBV18 and TRBJ1-6, is NAGVMQNPRHLVRRRGQEARLRCSPMKGHSHVYWYRQLPEEGLKFMVYLQKENIIDESGMPKERFSAEFPKEGPSILRIQQVVRGDSAAYFCASSPNSPGHSPLHFGNGTRLTVT.

At least ten counts were recorded for this clonotype. This clone may be a read error of a much larger clone one base away. The chain couples TRBV20-1 to TRBJ2-5, with TRBD2 identical over 9 bases. Germline CDR1 and CDR2: DFQATT and SNEGSKA (reference sequence). The CDR3 has 15 amino acids. V dropped 2 bases and J dropped 4; count of bases not matched to a gene: 8. In nucleotides, the CDR3 is TGCAGTGCTAGATCCAGCGGGGGGATTGCAGAGACCCAGTACTTC. Protein sequence: CSARSSGGIAETQYF.

The V and J genes are TRBV19 and TRBJ2-5; TRBD2 might be the D (5 bases). V was pared by 4 bases and J by 4 bases, with 13 bases between. Germline loops: CDR1 LNHDA, CDR2 SQIVND (reference sequence). The CDR3 loop spans 14 amino acids. CDR3 in amino acids: CASSTRREGETQYF. CDR3 nucleotide sequence: TGTGCCAGTAGTACGCGGCGCGAGGGAGAGACCCAGTACTTC.

This clonotype came up many times. The chain links TRBV11-3 to TRBJ2-5; 8 bases line up with TRBD2. The CDR3 contains 20 residues. From germline, CDR1 is SGHNT and CDR2 YENEEA. The ends lost 1 base at V and 5 bases at J; junction bases unmatched: 21. The CDR3 here is CASSLGYSYWSGSLLETQYF. The CDR3 DNA sequence: TGTGCCAGCAGCTTAGGATACTCTTACTGGAGCGGGAGCTTATTGGAGACCCAGTACTTC.

This clonotype was seen just once. This rearrangement joins TRBV5-1 to TRBJ2-2; no firm D call. The germline V gene encodes CDR1 SGHRS and CDR2 YFSETQ. CDR3 length: 15 residues. Trimming took 5 bases from V and 1 from J, leaving 12 bases between them. The CDR3 bases are TGCGCCAGCAGTAACGGAGCCGGGAACACCGGGGAGCTGTTTTTT. Amino acid sequence: CASSNGAGNTGELFF.

The chain combines TRBV9 with TRBJ1-2, with unresolved D. The ends were cut back, 5 bases at V and 5 bases at J, with 22 bases in the middle. Per germline, CDR1 SGDLS and CDR2 YYNGEE. The CDR3 totals 16 residues. Written as DNA, the CDR3 is TGTGCCAGCAGAAAGACCACGGGCCCAGGAAATTATGGCTACACCTTC. Protein product: CASRKTTGPGNYGYTF.

The chain recombines TRBV30 with TRBJ1-1; D might be TRBD1 (6 bases). This CDR3 is built from 15 residues. Per the germline V gene, CDR1 is GTSNPN and CDR2 is SVGIG (reference sequence). With 0 bases removed from V and 3 bases from J, the gap between germline ends came to 14 bases. This CDR3 reads CAWSVWGGSDTEAFF. CDR3 nucleotides: TGTGCCTGGAGTGTATGGGGGGGCTCGGACACTGAAGCTTTCTTT.

CDR3 residues: CASSPGTGKNNQPQHF. CDR3 DNA sequence: TGTGCCAGCAGCCCGGGGACAGGGAAGAACAATCAGCCCCAGCATTTT. This chain links TRBV5-4 with TRBJ1-5; 9 bases are a match to TRBD1. The germline CDR1 and CDR2 sequences are SGHNT and YYREEE (reference sequence). There are 16 residues in the CDR3. V was pared by 4 bases and J by 3 bases, with 8 bases of the junction left unmatched.

This clonotype was seen repeatedly, ten times or more. This chain's CDR3 is CASSLGTSEPVSYEQYF. The CDR3 DNA reads TGTGCCAGCAGCCTAGGGACTAGCGAGCCCGTCTCCTACGAGCAGTACTTC. This chain connects TRBV27 to TRBJ2-7; 10 bases line up with TRBD2. V lost 6 bases to trimming and J lost 0 bases; unmatched junction nucleotides: 11. The CDR3 has 17 amino acids. CDR1 MNHEY and CDR2 SMNVEV come from the germline V gene (reference sequence).

V usage is TRBV10-3 and J usage is TRBJ2-1; a possible D gene is TRBD2 (6 bases). The CDR3 loop spans 13 amino acids. Trimming took off 0 bases at V and 6 bases at J, with 6 bases between the two ends. Germline V gene data show CDR1 as ENHRY and CDR2 as SYGVKD. In DNA form, the CDR3 reads TGTGCCATCAGTGAGTCGGGGGGCAATGAGCAGTTCTTC. This codes for CAISESGGNEQFF.

This chain uses TRBV20-1 with TRBJ2-7; no firm D call. CDR3 size: 14 residues. Trimming took 6 bases from V and 0 from J, leaving 15 bases between them. Germline CDR1 and CDR2: DFQATT and SNEGSKA (reference sequence). The CDR3 reads CSATHLDNSYEQYF. CDR3 coding DNA: TGCAGTGCCACACACCTCGACAACTCCTACGAGCAGTACTTC.

The chain has TRBV5-4 and TRBJ2-1, with 10 bases that match TRBD2. The V segment lost 2 bases and the J segment 7 bases; nucleotides outside the gene matches: 12. The CDR3 spans 17 residues. Germline lookup yields CDR1 SGHNT and CDR2 YYREEE (reference sequence). CDR3 sequence (DNA): TGTGCCAGCAGCTTATCTAGCGGGGGTTTTAAACGTAATGAGCAGTTCTTC. It codes for CASSLSSGGFKRNEQFF.

This clonotype is termed medium-sized. The chain couples TRBV7-9 to TRBJ2-1; 9 bases are shared with TRBD1. There are 16 residues in the CDR3. The ends lost 1 base at V and 7 bases at J; junction bases unmatched: 8. Germline CDR1 SEHNR, CDR2 FQNEAQ (reference sequence). Here the CDR3 reads CASSLGTGVSLNEQFF. As DNA, the CDR3 is TGTGCCAGCAGCTTAGGGACAGGGGTATCGTTGAATGAGCAGTTCTTC.

This clonotype is medium-sized (0.01 to 0.1%) by share. The chain couples TRBV6-1 to TRBJ2-7; the D gene is possibly TRBD1 (6 bases). Between the trimmed V and J ends, which lost 8 bases and 4 bases, there was a span of 12 bases. Germline loops: CDR1 MNHNS, CDR2 SASEGT. The CDR3 spans 12 residues. Written as DNA, the CDR3 is TGTGCCAGCTACATAGGGGGTTACGAGCAGTACTTC. Amino acid sequence: CASYIGGYEQYF.

The rearrangement joins TRBV12-5 to TRBJ2-1, with D perhaps matching TRBD2 (5 bases). Germline lookup yields CDR1 LGHNT and CDR2 FRNRAP. The CDR3 consists of 12 residues. The V and J ends lost 8 bases and 7 bases respectively, with 12 bases between them. CDR3 DNA sequence: TGTGCTAGTTGTATAGCGTTTAATGAGCAGTTCTTC. This encodes CASCIAFNEQFF.

As concerns this clonotype: The germline gene is not matched at one end of the junction; a read error may be the cause. The V and J genes are TRBV7-7 and TRBJ2-1; 10 bases line up with TRBD2. The CDR3 covers 15 residues. Per germline, CDR1 SSHAT and CDR2 FNYEAQ (reference sequence). The CDR3 is CASSLERGGHNEQFF. CDR3 bases: TGTGCTAGCAGCTTGGAGCGGGGGGGGCACAATGAGCAGTTCTTC.

Judged by abundance, this clonotype is medium-sized. The CDR3 is CASSLSDREGYGYTF. The CDR3 DNA reads TGTGCCAGCAGTTTATCGGACAGGGAGGGCTATGGCTACACCTTC. This chain links TRBV27 with TRBJ1-2, with 8 bases lining up with TRBD1. The CDR3 has 15 residues. Germline CDR1 is MNHEY and CDR2 is SMNVEV (reference sequence). The junction had 4 bases not matched to a gene; V was cut back by 0 bases and J by 4 bases.

This chain links TRBV20-1 with TRBJ2-3; D could derive from TRBD1 or TRBD2 (5 bases each). Trimming pared 0 bases from V and 4 bases from J, leaving 11 bases between. CDR3 length: 14 amino acids. CDR1 is DFQATT and CDR2 is SNEGSKA in the germline V gene (reference sequence). For the CDR3, the DNA is TGCAGTGCTAGAGATGGGGGAATCGCAGATACGCAGTATTTT. This translates into CSARDGGIADTQYF.

This rearrangement joins TRBV2 to TRBJ2-5; weak D call: TRBD1 (6 bases). The CDR3 has 14 amino acids. The germline gives CDR1 SNHLY, CDR2 FYNNEI. V was clipped by 2 bases and J by 5 bases, with 12 bases between them. The CDR3 bases are TGTGCCAGCAGTGAACAGGGCCAGGGGGAGACCCAGTACTTC. It yields the protein CASSEQGQGETQYF.

This clonotype was counted at least ten times. A much larger clone is a single base away; this may be a read error. V is TRBV13 and J is TRBJ2-2, with TRBD2 identical over 8 bases. The ends lost 7 bases at V and 4 bases at J; junction bases unmatched: 8. This CDR3 spans 15 amino acids. From germline, CDR1 is PRHDT and CDR2 FYEKMQ (reference sequence). This CDR3 is CASTLPGGLTGELFF. The CDR3 nucleotides are TGTGCCAGCACACTACCGGGGGGGCTCACCGGGGAGCTGTTTTTT. Together with reference TRBV13 and TRBJ2-2, the CDR3 gives the full variable domain: AAGVIQSPRHLIKEKRETATLKCYPIPRHDTVYWYQQGPGQDPQFLISFYEKMQSDKGSIPDRFSAQQFSDYHSELNMSSLELGDSALYFCASTLPGGLTGELFFGEGSRLTVL.

The chain employs TRBV7-9 and TRBJ1-2, with D tentatively TRBD1 (5 bases). The V gene lost 8 bases and the J gene lost 7 bases, with 14 bases spanning the gap. In germline, CDR1 is SEHNR, CDR2 FQNEAQ (reference sequence). The CDR3 runs to 12 residues. For the CDR3, the DNA is TGTGCCAGCGGCAGGGAGGGGATTGGCTACACCTTC. This encodes CASGREGIGYTF.

This chain connects TRBV7-3 to TRBJ2-1; 8 bases are shared with TRBD2. This CDR3 spans 14 amino acids. Germline V gene lookup returns CDR1 SGHTA and CDR2 FQGTGA. J was trimmed by 6 bases and V by 5 bases; bases with no gene match: 6. CDR3 nucleotide sequence: TGTGCCAGCAGCCCCCGGACTAGCCCCAATGAGCAGTTCTTC. Protein product: CASSPRTSPNEQFF.

V usage is TRBV15 and J usage is TRBJ2-7; 13 bases map to TRBD2. The germline CDR1 and CDR2 sequences are LNHNV and YYDKDF (reference sequence). V shed 3 bases and J 3 bases; nucleotides not matched to a gene: 5. The CDR3 is 16 amino acids. This CDR3 is CATSRGWTSGSYEQYF. The DNA of the CDR3 is TGTGCCACCAGCAGGGGTTGGACTAGCGGGAGCTACGAGCAGTACTTC.

The table lists this clonotype with a few counts. The J gene is TRBJ1-6, the V gene TRBV2; 7 bases line up with TRBD1. The CDR3 has 14 residues. The germline V gene has CDR1 SNHLY and CDR2 FYNNEI. The trim removed 6 bases at V and 9 bases at J, leaving 8 bases unmatched. CDR3: CASRSTGIGSPLHF. DNA of the CDR3: TGTGCCAGCAGGTCGACAGGGATTGGTTCACCCCTCCACTTT.